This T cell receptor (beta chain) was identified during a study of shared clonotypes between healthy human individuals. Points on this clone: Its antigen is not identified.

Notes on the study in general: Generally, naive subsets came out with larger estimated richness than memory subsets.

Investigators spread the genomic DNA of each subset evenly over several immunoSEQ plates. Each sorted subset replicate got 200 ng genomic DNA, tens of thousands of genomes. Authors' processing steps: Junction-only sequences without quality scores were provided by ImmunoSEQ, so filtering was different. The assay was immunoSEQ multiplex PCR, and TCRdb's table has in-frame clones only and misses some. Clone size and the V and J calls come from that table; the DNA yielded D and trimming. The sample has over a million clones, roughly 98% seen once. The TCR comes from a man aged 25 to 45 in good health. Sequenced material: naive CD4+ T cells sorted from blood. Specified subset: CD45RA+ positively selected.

The DNA for the CDR3 is TGCGCCAGCAGCCCCCAGCTAGCGGGAGATTATGGTGAGCAGTTCTTC. It specifies CASSPQLAGDYGEQFF. The chain couples TRBV5-1 to TRBJ2-1; the match to TRBD2 covers 10 bases. Germline CDR1 reads SGHRS; CDR2 reads YFSETQ. The CDR3 loop spans 16 amino acids. The V and J ends lost 4 bases and 9 bases, in that order; junction bases with no gene match: 13.